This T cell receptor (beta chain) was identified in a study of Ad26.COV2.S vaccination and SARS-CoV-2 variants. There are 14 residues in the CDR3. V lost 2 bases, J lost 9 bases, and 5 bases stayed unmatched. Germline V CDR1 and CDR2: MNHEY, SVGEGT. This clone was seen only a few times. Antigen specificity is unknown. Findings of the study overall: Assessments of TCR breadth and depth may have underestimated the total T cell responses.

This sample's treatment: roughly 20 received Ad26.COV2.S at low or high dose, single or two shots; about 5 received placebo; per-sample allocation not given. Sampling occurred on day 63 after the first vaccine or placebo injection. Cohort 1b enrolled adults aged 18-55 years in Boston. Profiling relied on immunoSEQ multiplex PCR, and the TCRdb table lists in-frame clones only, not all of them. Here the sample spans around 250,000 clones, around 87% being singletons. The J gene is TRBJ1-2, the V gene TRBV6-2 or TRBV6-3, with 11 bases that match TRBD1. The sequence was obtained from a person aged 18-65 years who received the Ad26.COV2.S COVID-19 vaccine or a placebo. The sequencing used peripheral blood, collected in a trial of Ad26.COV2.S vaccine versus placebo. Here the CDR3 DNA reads TGTGCCAGCAGTTACGGACAGGGGGCTTTTCGCTACACCTTC. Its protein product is CASSYGQGAFRYTF.